This TCR beta chain was observed in a study of cytomegalovirus exposure and HLA in healthy donors. This clone was seen a handful of times. V trimming: 5 bases; J trimming: 1 base; junction bases outside the gene matches: 9. The germline V gene has CDR1 SGHNT and CDR2 YYREEE (reference sequence). The CDR3 runs to 18 residues. This PCR relied on a set of 60 Vbeta primers and 13 Jbeta primers. TCRdb keeps only in-frame clones here, not all; method: immunoSEQ multiplex PCR. In the table there are roughly 100,000 clones, approximately 14% of which are singletons. The V gene is TRBV5-4, the J gene TRBJ2-3; the match to TRBD2 covers 14 bases. Material: PBMCs. This TCR came from a female donor in good health and CMV-seronegative. CDR3 loop: CASSSGLAGGGGTDTQYF. The CDR3 DNA sequence: TGTGCCAGCAGTTCTGGACTAGCGGGAGGAGGAGGCACAGATACGCAGTATTTT.